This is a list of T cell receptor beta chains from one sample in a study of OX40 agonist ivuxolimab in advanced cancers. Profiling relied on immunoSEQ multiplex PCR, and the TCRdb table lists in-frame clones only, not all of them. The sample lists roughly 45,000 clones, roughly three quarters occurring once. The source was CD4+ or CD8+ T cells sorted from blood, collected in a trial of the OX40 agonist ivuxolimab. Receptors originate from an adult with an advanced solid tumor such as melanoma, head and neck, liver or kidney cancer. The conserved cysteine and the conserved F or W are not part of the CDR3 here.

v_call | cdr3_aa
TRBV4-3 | ASSQDPPGQGAAYNEQF
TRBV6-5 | ASRRQGQPQH
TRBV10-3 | AIRRLARSTDTQY
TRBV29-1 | SVDPGTNYGYT
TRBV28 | ASSGWTGGTYEQY
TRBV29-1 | SGIGYNEQF
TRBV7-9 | ASSAQAGQEDQETQY
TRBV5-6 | ASSSTVGDQPQH
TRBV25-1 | ASCEGTGGNTIY
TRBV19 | ASSIQGSGANVLT
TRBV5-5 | ASSWDRGLN
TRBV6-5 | ASSNLLAAQETQY
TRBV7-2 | ASTPAGGRGDTQY
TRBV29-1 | SVEGLNEQF
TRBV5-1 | ASSPARTNQETQY
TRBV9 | ASSVGEGPPRNEQF
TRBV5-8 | ASSLVDSNQPQH
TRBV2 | ASSVRDRGILNYEQY
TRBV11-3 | ASSPGGLAGEEQF
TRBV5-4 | ASSPLAGSYEQY
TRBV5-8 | ASSLHRQTNSNQPQH
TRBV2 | ASNLAGSSYEQY
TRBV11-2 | ASSSTSGDEQY
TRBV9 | ASSVPGQGGPDNTGELF